One sample yielded the 31 T cell receptor beta chains listed below, sequenced in a study of cytomegalovirus exposure and HLA in healthy donors. Researchers ran the PCR with 60 Vbeta and 13 Jbeta primers. The protocol was immunoSEQ multiplex PCR, while the TCRdb copy is restricted to in-frame clones and leaves out a portion. The sample has more than 150,000 clones, 78% seen once; the top ten hold under 7%. The sequenced material came from PBMCs. The receptors originated from a woman aged 30 to 39 in good health and CMV-seropositive.

This clone was detected a few times. The chain recombines TRBV28 with TRBJ2-3; 9 positions agree with TRBD2. There are 15 residues in the CDR3. The V and J ends lost 6 bases and 4 bases, in that order; junction bases with no gene match: 8. CDR1 and CDR2 from the germline V gene are MDHEN and SYDVKM. CDR3 in DNA: TGTGCCAGCAGCTACCTAGCGGGAACCCCAGATACGCAGTATTTT. Amino acids: CASSYLAGTPDTQYF.

This chain links TRBV14 with TRBJ2-7; TRBD1 aligns across 7 bases. V lost 5 bases, J lost 3 bases, and 1 base stayed unmatched. This CDR3 spans 12 amino acids. Per germline, CDR1 SGHDN and CDR2 FVKESK. CDR3 loop: CASSGDSYEQYF. CDR3 bases: TGTGCCAGCAGCGGGGACAGCTACGAGCAGTACTTC.

The CDR3 sequence: CASSLVDYLLDQETQYF. The CDR3, as DNA: TGTGCCAGCAGCTTAGTAGACTACCTACTAGACCAAGAGACCCAGTACTTC. This chain links TRBV11-2 with TRBJ2-5; tentative D call: TRBD2 (5 bases). Trimming took off 1 base at V and 0 bases at J, with 15 bases between the two ends. This CDR3 contains 17 residues. The germline CDR1 and CDR2 sequences are SGHAT and FQNNGV.

This CDR3 is CASSSSTTGRPYGYTF. CDR3 bases: TGTGCCAGCAGTTCAAGTACGACAGGTCGACCCTATGGCTACACCTTC. This chain uses TRBV6-5 with TRBJ1-2, with D tentatively TRBD1 (6 bases). V shed 4 bases and J shed 4 bases, with 19 bases lying between them. In germline, CDR1 is MNHEY, CDR2 SVGAGI. The length of the CDR3 is 16 residues.

V usage is TRBV19 and J usage is TRBJ1-1; possible D gene TRBD1, 5 bases. Trimming left V 3 bases short and J 2 bases short, with 22 bases between. Germline values: CDR1 LNHDA, CDR2 SQIVND (reference sequence). The length of the CDR3 is 18 residues. CDR3 sequence reads: CASSIFGRGMTANTEAFF. Written as DNA, the CDR3 is TGTGCCAGTAGTATTTTTGGGCGGGGCATGACAGCAAACACTGAAGCTTTCTTT. Combining the CDR3 with reference TRBV19 and TRBJ1-1 gives the whole variable domain DGGITQSPKYLFRKEGQNVTLSCEQNLNHDAMYWYRQDPGQGLRLIYYSQIVNDFQKGDIAEGYSVSREKKESFPLTVTSAQKNPTAFYLCASSIFGRGMTANTEAFFGQGTRLTVV.

The chain is built from TRBV2 and TRBJ2-2; 9 bases agree with TRBD1. The CDR3 runs to 14 residues. The V segment lost 7 bases and the J segment 4 bases; nucleotides outside the gene matches: 4. Looked up from germline, CDR1 is SNHLY and CDR2 is FYNNEI. CDR3 sequence (DNA): TGTGCCAGCACTGGGACAGGGCCCACCGGGGAGCTGTTTTTT. Translating it yields CASTGTGPTGELFF.

CDR3 sequence (DNA): TGTGCCAGCAGCCCCCCAGACAGGGACAATGAGCAGTTCTTC. Protein product: CASSPPDRDNEQFF. The chain links TRBV11-3 to TRBJ2-1; 7 nucleotides align to TRBD1. Germline CDR1 reads SGHNT; CDR2 reads YENEEA. Trimming took 5 bases from V and 5 from J; bases not matched to a gene: 6. The CDR3 has 14 residues.

The chain recombines TRBV7-9 with TRBJ1-5, with D unclear. Germline CDR1 and CDR2: SEHNR and FQNEAQ (reference sequence). V gave up 0 bases and J gave up 6 bases, with 6 bases separating them. This CDR3 has 13 residues. In nucleotides, the CDR3 is TGTGCCAGCAGCTTAGCCGGTAGTCAGCCCCAGCATTTT. Translating gives CASSLAGSQPQHF.

The chain has TRBV4-3 and TRBJ1-6; a possible D gene is TRBD1 (5 bases). From germline, CDR1 is LGHNA and CDR2 YSLEER. Deletions cut 3 bases from V and 9 bases from J, with 15 bases between. This CDR3 has 15 residues. In DNA form, the CDR3 reads TGCGCCAGCAGCCACGACGGGGGGGAGGGTTCACCCCTCCACTTT. Protein product: CASSHDGGEGSPLHF.

This chain links TRBV28 with TRBJ1-1; no clear D gene. CDR1 and CDR2 from the germline V gene are MDHEN and SYDVKM. CDR3 length equals 16 residues. The V end was cut by 6 bases, the J end by 4 bases, with 21 bases between. The CDR3 nucleotides are TGTGCCAGCAGCCCTGAGTCGTTGGTATGGTTCACTGAAGCTTTCTTT. Its translation is CASSPESLVWFTEAFF.

The CDR3 spells CASSLGGTGIAFF. As DNA, the CDR3 is TGTGCCAGCAGCTTAGGTGGGACAGGGATCGCTTTCTTT. The chain combines TRBV11-3 with TRBJ1-1; TRBD1 agrees at 9 bases. Germline V gene sequence: CDR1 SGHNT, CDR2 YENEEA. The V gene end was trimmed by 1 base and the J gene end by 11 bases; junction bases not matched to a gene: 5. This CDR3 contains 13 residues.

This clone occurred a few times. The chain is built from TRBV29-1 and TRBJ2-7, with TRBD2 matching over 14 bases. The germline V gene encodes CDR1 SQVTM and CDR2 ANQGSEA. The CDR3 covers 15 residues. The trim removed 5 bases at V and 3 bases at J, leaving 6 bases unmatched. The CDR3 DNA reads as TGCAGCGTTCGACTAGCGGGGGGGACGAACTACGAGCAGTACTTC. This encodes CSVRLAGGTNYEQYF.

The chain combines TRBV28 with TRBJ1-1, with 12 bases identical to TRBD1. The CDR3 is 13 amino acids. V was pared by 5 bases and J by 8 bases, with 3 bases of the junction left unmatched. Germline loops: CDR1 MDHEN, CDR2 SYDVKM. CDR3 sequence reads: CASSRDRGREAFF. The CDR3 coding sequence is TGTGCCAGCAGTAGGGACAGGGGGCGCGAAGCTTTCTTT.

A single count supports this clone. The chain uses TRBV2 and TRBJ2-3; D is perhaps TRBD2 (5 bases). The CDR3 sequence is 16 residues long. Per the germline V gene, CDR1 is SNHLY and CDR2 is FYNNEI. The V end lost 6 bases, the J end lost 0 bases, and 16 bases lay between the germline ends. CDR3 sequence (DNA): TGTGCCAGCAGGGACTCACTCGGGGAGAGCACAGATACGCAGTATTTT. Amino acids: CASRDSLGESTDTQYF.

For this clone: Other nucleotide sequences in the sample specify the same CDR3. The rearrangement joins TRBV28 to TRBJ1-1; D is uncertain. Per germline, CDR1 MDHEN and CDR2 SYDVKM. The V gene lost 3 bases and the J gene lost 7 bases, with 6 bases spanning the gap. The CDR3 is 11 amino acids. This CDR3 reads CASSFGLEAFF. The CDR3 DNA sequence: TGTGCCAGCAGTTTCGGACTTGAAGCTTTCTTT.

CDR3 in DNA: TGTGCCAGCCTTCAGGGACGGGAGTATGGCTACACCTTC. This sequence encodes CASLQGREYGYTF. The chain links TRBV2 to TRBJ1-2, with D perhaps matching TRBD1 (5 bases). Trimming left V 8 bases short and J 5 bases short, with 15 bases between. CDR1 is SNHLY and CDR2 is FYNNEI in the germline V gene. This CDR3 has 13 residues.

This clone was recorded once. The J gene is TRBJ2-3, the V gene TRBV7-2; TRBD1 is a possible D gene (6 bases). This CDR3 spans 15 amino acids. The germline V and J ends were trimmed by 2 bases and 4 bases, with 13 bases remaining between them. Germline loops: CDR1 SGHTA, CDR2 FQGNSA. The CDR3 nucleotides are TGTGCCAGCAGCTTAACAGGGATTTTGGCAGATACGCAGTATTTT. Residues: CASSLTGILADTQYF.

The chain couples TRBV5-6 to TRBJ2-1; D is perhaps TRBD2 (5 bases). Trimming took 5 bases from V and 2 from J, leaving 23 bases between them. This CDR3 comprises 18 residues. CDR1 and CDR2 (germline): SGHDT, YYEEEE. The CDR3 DNA follows: TGTGCCAGCAGTTTAGAGTTTCCCAGGAGGTATACCTACAATGAGCAGTTCTTC. This translates into CASSLEFPRRYTYNEQFF.

The gene calls are TRBV27 and TRBJ2-1; possible D gene TRBD2, 6 bases. Trimming removed 1 base from V and 0 bases from J, with 10 bases in between. The CDR3 totals 16 residues. CDR1 and CDR2 from the germline V gene are MNHEY and SMNVEV (reference sequence). The CDR3 nucleotides are TGTGCCAGCAGTTTATTTGCGGGGATCTCCTACAATGAGCAGTTCTTC. Its protein is CASSLFAGISYNEQFF.

V is TRBV7-2 and J is TRBJ2-3; D may be TRBD2 (8 bases). The CDR3 contains 16 residues. Germline CDR1 is SGHTA and CDR2 is FQGNSA. V lost 1 base and J lost 8, with 19 bases in between. Written as DNA, the CDR3 is TGTGCCAGCAGCTTAGGTGGAGCAGGGGGACTAGTTACGCAGTATTTT. It codes for CASSLGGAGGLVTQYF.

This clone has a handful of counts. This chain uses TRBV6-5 with TRBJ1-2; D gene unclear. The V and J ends lost 6 bases and 2 bases respectively, with 10 bases between them. Germline assignment: CDR1 MNHEY and CDR2 SVGAGI. This CDR3 spans 13 amino acids. CDR3 amino acids: CASRPDTNYGYTF. The CDR3 nucleotides read TGTGCCAGCAGACCTGACACCAACTATGGCTACACCTTC.

The chain joins TRBV18 to TRBJ1-2; D perhaps matches TRBD1 (6 bases). This CDR3 is built from 17 residues. Looked up from germline, CDR1 is KGHSH and CDR2 is LQKENI. V lost 4 bases and J lost 6, with 24 bases in between. CDR3 protein: CASSRIHGGARSDGYTF. In DNA form, the CDR3 reads TGTGCCAGCTCACGCATTCATGGGGGGGCGCGGTCAGATGGCTACACCTTC.

The gene calls are TRBV27 and TRBJ1-5; 8 bases match TRBD1. V dropped 6 bases and J dropped 6; count of bases not matched to a gene: 7. The CDR3 is made up of 14 amino acids. The germline CDR1 and CDR2 sequences are MNHEY and SMNVEV (reference sequence). The CDR3 is CASSPGQGSQPQHF. The DNA for the CDR3 is TGTGCCAGCAGCCCTGGACAGGGTAGTCAGCCCCAGCATTTT.

The chain carries TRBV27 and TRBJ1-2; weak D call: TRBD1 (6 bases). CDR1 and CDR2 from the germline V gene are MNHEY and SMNVEV (reference sequence). This CDR3 comprises 14 residues. V was shortened by 5 bases and J by 5 bases, with 15 bases between the two germline ends. CDR3 nucleotide sequence: TGTGCCAGCAGTCCCCTTGGACAGTCGTATGGCTACACCTTC. Translation gives CASSPLGQSYGYTF.

The rearrangement uses TRBV4-1 and TRBJ2-5; the match to TRBD2 covers 9 bases. The J call may be wrong; the DNA end is better matched by TRBJ2-7. The CDR3 is 17 amino acids. Germline values: CDR1 MGHRA, CDR2 YSYEKL. Here the CDR3 DNA reads TGCGCCAGCAGCCCCGCTAGCGGGGAGCTGGCCCGTTACGAGCAGTACTTC. It encodes CASSPASGELARYEQYF.

The rearrangement uses TRBV5-1 and TRBJ2-7; 9 positions agree with TRBD1. Germline V gene lookup returns CDR1 SGHRS and CDR2 YFSETQ. The ends lost 4 bases at V and 4 bases at J; junction bases unmatched: 6. The CDR3 has 14 amino acids. DNA of the CDR3: TGCGCCAGCAGCCTGGACAGGGGACGATACGAGCAGTACTTC. It translates to CASSLDRGRYEQYF.

The chain recombines TRBV7-5 with TRBJ2-3; the D segment call TRBD2 is taken from the table without a DNA check. TRBV7-5 is given as a pseudogene. CDR3 length equals 15 residues. The CDR3 coding sequence is TGTGCCAGAAGTTTGGAGTCGGGAGAGGCAGATACGCAGTATTTT. It is translated as CARSLESGEADTQYF.

The chain uses TRBV10-3 and TRBJ2-2; a weak D match, TRBD2 (6 bases). This CDR3 comprises 17 residues. V lost 1 base, J lost 6 bases, and 18 bases lay in between. Germline V gene data show CDR1 as ENHRY and CDR2 as SYGVKD. The CDR3 nucleotides read TGTGCCATCAGTGAGTATACAACGGGAGCGGACGCCGGGGAGCTGTTTTTT. This codes for CAISEYTTGADAGELFF.

This clone was counted between two and nine times. The V and J genes are TRBV19 and TRBJ2-7; 12 bases are a match to TRBD2. The CDR3 is 14 amino acids. Germline V gives CDR1 LNHDA, CDR2 SQIVND (reference sequence). The junction had 4 bases not matched to a gene; V was cut back by 6 bases and J by 4 bases. The CDR3 coding sequence is TGTGCCAGTAGGACTAGCGGGAGTGATTACGAGCAGTACTTC. Translated, it gives CASRTSGSDYEQYF.

This clone appeared once. The CDR3 spells CASSLGVPLEAFF. The DNA for the CDR3 is TGTGCCAGCAGCTTAGGCGTTCCCCTCGAAGCTTTCTTT. The V gene is TRBV11-2, the J gene TRBJ1-1; D gene unclear. V was pared by 1 base and J by 8 bases, with 11 bases between. The germline V gene encodes CDR1 SGHAT and CDR2 FQNNGV. CDR3 length equals 13 residues.

This clone was detected only once. The chain recombines TRBV27 with TRBJ2-2; TRBD2 matches 7 bases. CDR3 length equals 16 residues. The V gene end was trimmed by 4 bases and the J gene end by 1 base; junction bases not matched to a gene: 6. CDR1 and CDR2 from the germline V gene are MNHEY and SMNVEV (reference sequence). The CDR3 DNA reads as TGTGCCAGCAGTTCGGACGGCGGGGGGAACACCGGGGAGCTGTTTTTT. This gives the protein CASSSDGGGNTGELFF.